The 19 T cell receptor beta chains reported below all come from one sample, sequenced in a study of PD-1 blockade in classical Hodgkin lymphoma. Clones were read by immunoSEQ multiplex PCR, and TCRdb kept only the in-frame ones, dropping some. Of some 15,000 clones listed, around 82% are singletons. No patient escaped relapse after autologous stem cell transplantation, and brentuximab vedotin exposure varied. Sequenced material: peripheral blood mononuclear cells (PBMCs), taken before the second cycle of nivolumab. Every receptor here comes from a human donor with classical Hodgkin lymphoma.

V is TRBV2 and J is TRBJ1-1; possible D gene TRBD1, 6 bases. Germline CDR1 reads SNHLY; CDR2 reads FYNNEI. This CDR3 region has 12 residues. V lost 10 bases and J lost 4, with 13 bases in between. The chain's CDR3 is CANTGYFTEAFF. The CDR3 DNA reads as TGTGCCAACACAGGGTATTTCACTGAAGCTTTCTTT.

The table lists this clone with a count of one. V is TRBV9 and J is TRBJ1-6; D is undetermined. The ends were cut back, 0 bases at V and 0 bases at J, with 4 bases in the middle. CDR3 size: 15 residues. Germline V lookup: CDR1 SGDLS, CDR2 YYNGEE. CDR3 in amino acids: CASSVDASYNSPLHF. The CDR3 nucleotides read TGTGCCAGCAGCGTAGATGCCTCCTATAATTCACCCCTCCACTTT.

The chain links TRBV11-2 to TRBJ1-2; D call uncertain. V lost 0 bases and J lost 3, with 11 bases in between. The length of the CDR3 is 15 residues. Germline assignment: CDR1 SGHAT and CDR2 FQNNGV. The chain's CDR3 is CASSLDLASDYGYTF. The CDR3 DNA reads as TGTGCCAGCAGCTTAGATCTTGCGTCCGACTATGGCTACACCTTC.

The chain joins TRBV15 to TRBJ1-1; D possibly corresponds to TRBD1 (5 bases). Trimming removed 0 bases from V and 12 bases from J, with 11 bases in between. The CDR3 contains 12 residues. Germline V CDR1 and CDR2: LNHNV, YYDKDF (reference sequence). CDR3 loop: CATSRDPGFPFF. In nucleotides, the CDR3 is TGTGCCACCAGCAGAGATCCAGGGTTTCCTTTCTTT.

The CDR3 DNA follows: TGCAGCGTTGGAGGTCCCTACGGCGGGGAGCTGTTTTTT. It codes for CSVGGPYGGELFF. The chain carries TRBV29-1 and TRBJ2-2, with D uncertain. CDR3 length: 13 amino acids. Trimming stripped 4 bases from V and 7 bases from J, with 13 bases between. Germline assignment: CDR1 SQVTM and CDR2 ANQGSEA.

V gene TRBV7-2 combines with J gene TRBJ1-5, with TRBD1 identical over 7 bases. The V gene's germline CDR1 is SGHTA and CDR2 FQGNSA. CDR3 length: 15 amino acids. V lost 5 bases, J lost 6 bases, and 10 bases stayed unmatched. The CDR3 region has the DNA TGTGCCAGCAGCCAGGGGGGGGGCGCGGGTCAGCCCCAGCATTTT. As protein: CASSQGGGAGQPQHF.

The chain employs TRBV6-6 and TRBJ1-5; D gene unclear. There are 14 residues in the CDR3. The germline V gene encodes CDR1 MNHNY and CDR2 SVGAGI (reference sequence). V dropped 1 base and J dropped 7 bases, with 11 bases sitting between them. The CDR3 loop is CASSYYVQQQPQHF. CDR3 nucleotides: TGTGCCAGCAGTTACTACGTCCAGCAACAGCCCCAGCATTTT.

This sequence joins TRBV5-1 and TRBJ2-1; 7 bases match TRBD1. Per germline, CDR1 SGHRS and CDR2 YFSETQ. V shed 1 base, J shed 9 bases, and the junction held 4 bases outside the gene matches. The CDR3 has 13 residues. CDR3 loop: CASSLNRGLEQFF. The CDR3 DNA is TGCGCCAGCAGCTTGAACAGGGGTCTTGAGCAGTTCTTC.

The genes are TRBV5-6 and TRBJ2-3, with 7 nucleotides matching TRBD1. Germline V gene sequence: CDR1 SGHDT, CDR2 YYEEEE. CDR3 length equals 15 residues. Losses at the gene ends were 3 bases for V and 1 base for J; bases not matched to a gene: 5. The CDR3 here is CASSSGGLGTDTQYF. The CDR3 DNA reads TGTGCCAGCAGCTCAGGGGGATTGGGCACAGATACGCAGTATTTT.

This rearrangement joins TRBV5-1 to TRBJ2-2; D might be TRBD1 (5 bases). Per the germline V gene, CDR1 is SGHRS and CDR2 is YFSETQ. The CDR3 consists of 15 residues. V was trimmed by 6 bases and J by 7 bases, leaving 19 bases between them. This chain's CDR3 is CASNELQGRIGELFF. CDR3 sequence (DNA): TGCGCCAGCAACGAACTTCAGGGAAGAATCGGGGAGCTGTTTTTT.

The sample holds a few counts of this clone. V usage is TRBV6-1 and J usage is TRBJ2-7; tentatively, D is TRBD1 or TRBD2 (5 bases each). The V gene's germline CDR1 is MNHNS and CDR2 SASEGT. V was trimmed by 10 bases and J by 2 bases, leaving 18 bases between them. The CDR3 is made up of 14 amino acids. The CDR3 sequence: CATKDRDGTYEQYF. Written as DNA, the CDR3 is TGTGCCACCAAGGATCGGGACGGGACCTACGAGCAGTACTTC.

By sample share, this clone is medium-sized (0.01 to 0.1%). The chain combines TRBV6-5 with TRBJ2-1; the D is unclear. From germline, CDR1 is MNHEY and CDR2 SVGAGI. Trimming removed 0 bases at V and 6 bases at J, with 6 bases between. CDR3 size: 13 residues. The CDR3 coding sequence is TGTGCCAGCAGTTACTCGGCTCTCAATGAGCAGTTCTTC. Amino acid sequence: CASSYSALNEQFF.

The chain combines TRBV7-2 with TRBJ1-6; the D gene is possibly TRBD1 (5 bases). Germline loops: CDR1 SGHTA, CDR2 FQGNSA. V was shortened by 5 bases and J by 12 bases, with 17 bases between the two germline ends. The CDR3 runs to 14 residues. The DNA for the CDR3 is TGTGCCAGCAGCCTCCGTTGGGGGAATAGACCCCTCCACTTT. Protein sequence: CASSLRWGNRPLHF.

About this clone: A read error is likely, as this CDR3 ends without the conserved phenylalanine or tryptophan. The limits of the CDR3 on the DNA are not certain, so only TCRdb's listed CDR3 is given. The V gene is TRBV9, the J gene TRBJ2-7. The CDR3 sequence runs 13 residues, both termini included. Germline CDR1 SGDLS, CDR2 YYNGEE. CDR3 protein: CASSVVTPLGSSG.

The chain carries TRBV14 and TRBJ2-2; no reliable D call. The CDR3 covers 14 residues. V was clipped by 2 bases and J by 1 base, with 5 bases between them. Germline V gene data show CDR1 as SGHDN and CDR2 as FVKESK. DNA for the CDR3: TGTGCCAGCAGCCAACAGATGAACACCGGGGAGCTGTTTTTT. Translation: CASSQQMNTGELFF.

V and J are TRBV5-5 and TRBJ1-1; D possibly corresponds to TRBD1 (6 bases). V shed 4 bases and J shed 6 bases, with 25 bases lying between them. Germline V gene lookup returns CDR1 SGHKS and CDR2 YYEKEE (reference sequence). The CDR3 length is 17 residues. The CDR3 sequence: CASSLLGWGAGDAEAFF. In DNA, the CDR3 is TGTGCCAGCAGCCTGTTAGGCTGGGGGGCTGGCGATGCTGAAGCTTTCTTT.

The J gene is TRBJ2-1, the V gene TRBV11-1; 10 nucleotides match TRBD2. Germline values: CDR1 SGHAT, CDR2 FQDESV (reference sequence). V dropped 7 bases and J dropped 9; count of bases not matched to a gene: 15. CDR3 size: 16 residues. As DNA, the CDR3 is TGTGCCAGCACCCAGACCTTTCAGCGGGGGGGCATTGAGCAGTTCTTC. Residues: CASTQTFQRGGIEQFF.

The chain couples TRBV18 to TRBJ1-5, with a possible D match to TRBD1 (6 bases). Trimming removed 3 bases from V and 7 bases from J, with 10 bases in between. The CDR3 is 13 amino acids. Looked up from germline, CDR1 is KGHSH and CDR2 is LQKENI. This CDR3 is CASSPRQDQPQHF. CDR3 DNA sequence: TGTGCCAGCTCACCCCGACAGGACCAGCCCCAGCATTTT.

This clone was found a few times. The V call is TRBV9, the J call TRBJ1-1, with D unclear. V was trimmed by 6 bases and J by 2 bases, leaving 11 bases between them. The CDR3 totals 13 residues. Germline assignment: CDR1 SGDLS and CDR2 YYNGEE. The CDR3: CASNRLGNTEAFF. The CDR3 DNA sequence: TGTGCCAGCAACCGTCTAGGTAACACTGAAGCTTTCTTT.